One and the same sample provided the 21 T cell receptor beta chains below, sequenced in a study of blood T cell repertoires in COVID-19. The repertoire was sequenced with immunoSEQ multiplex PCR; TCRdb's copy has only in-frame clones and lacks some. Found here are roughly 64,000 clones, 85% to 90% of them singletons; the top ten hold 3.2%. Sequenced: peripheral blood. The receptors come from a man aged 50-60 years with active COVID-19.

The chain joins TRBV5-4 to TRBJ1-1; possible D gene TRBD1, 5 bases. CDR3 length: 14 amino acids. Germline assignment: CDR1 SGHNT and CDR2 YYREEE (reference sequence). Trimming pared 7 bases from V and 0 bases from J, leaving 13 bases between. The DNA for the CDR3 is TGTGCCAGCGGCCTAAGGACATTGAACACTGAAGCTTTCTTT. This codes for CASGLRTLNTEAFF.

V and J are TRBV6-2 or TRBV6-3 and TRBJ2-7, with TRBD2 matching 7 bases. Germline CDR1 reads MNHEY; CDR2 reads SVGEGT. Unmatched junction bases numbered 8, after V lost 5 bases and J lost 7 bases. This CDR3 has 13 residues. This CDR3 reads CASSKGRGREQYF. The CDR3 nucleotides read TGTGCCAGCAGTAAAGGGCGGGGGAGGGAGCAGTACTTC.

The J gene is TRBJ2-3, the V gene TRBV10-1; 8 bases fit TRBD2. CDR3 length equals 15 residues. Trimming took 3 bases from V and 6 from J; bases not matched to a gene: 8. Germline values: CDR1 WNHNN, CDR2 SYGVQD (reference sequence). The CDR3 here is CASSDSSGEWDTQYF. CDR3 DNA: TGCGCCAGCAGTGATAGTAGCGGGGAGTGGGATACGCAGTATTTT.

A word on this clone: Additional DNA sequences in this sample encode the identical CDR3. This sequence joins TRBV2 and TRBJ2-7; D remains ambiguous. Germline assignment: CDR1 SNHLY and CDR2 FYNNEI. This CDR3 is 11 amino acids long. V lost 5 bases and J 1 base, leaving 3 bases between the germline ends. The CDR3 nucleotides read TGTGCCAGCAGTCTTTCCTACGAGCAGTACTTC. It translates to CASSLSYEQYF.

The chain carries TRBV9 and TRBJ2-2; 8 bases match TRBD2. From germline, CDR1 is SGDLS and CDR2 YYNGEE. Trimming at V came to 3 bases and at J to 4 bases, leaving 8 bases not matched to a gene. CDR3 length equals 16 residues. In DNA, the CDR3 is TGTGCCAGCAGCGGACGAGCGGGAGATCGCACCGGGGAGCTGTTTTTT. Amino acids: CASSGRAGDRTGELFF.

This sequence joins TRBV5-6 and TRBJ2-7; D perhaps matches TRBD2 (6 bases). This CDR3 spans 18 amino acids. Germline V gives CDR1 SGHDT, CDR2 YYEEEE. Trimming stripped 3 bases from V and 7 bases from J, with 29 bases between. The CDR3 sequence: CASSSSIPVLAAVDEQYF. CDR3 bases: TGTGCCAGCAGCTCTTCCATTCCCGTACTAGCCGCAGTTGATGAGCAGTACTTC.

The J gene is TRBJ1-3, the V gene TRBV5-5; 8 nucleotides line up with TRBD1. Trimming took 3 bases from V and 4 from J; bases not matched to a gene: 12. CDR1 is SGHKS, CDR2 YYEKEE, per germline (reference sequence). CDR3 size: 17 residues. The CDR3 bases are TGTGCCAGCAGCTGGGGGCCGAGACAGGGGACGGGAAACACCATATATTTT. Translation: CASSWGPRQGTGNTIYF.

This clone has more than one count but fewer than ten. CDR3 residues: CASSQATDNTGELFF. The CDR3 coding sequence is TGCGCCAGCAGCCAGGCGACAGACAACACCGGGGAGCTGTTTTTT. This chain joins TRBV4-3 and TRBJ2-2, with TRBD1 as a possible D gene (5 bases). The CDR3 has 15 amino acids. Trimming took 3 bases from V and 2 from J, leaving 10 bases between them. The V gene's germline CDR1 is LGHNA and CDR2 YSLEER.

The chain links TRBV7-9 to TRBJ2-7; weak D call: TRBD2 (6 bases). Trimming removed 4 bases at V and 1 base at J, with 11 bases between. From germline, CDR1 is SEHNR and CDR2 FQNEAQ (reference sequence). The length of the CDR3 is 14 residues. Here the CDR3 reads CASSSPAGSYEQYF. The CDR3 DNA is TGTGCCAGCAGCTCCCCCGCGGGGTCCTACGAGCAGTACTTC.

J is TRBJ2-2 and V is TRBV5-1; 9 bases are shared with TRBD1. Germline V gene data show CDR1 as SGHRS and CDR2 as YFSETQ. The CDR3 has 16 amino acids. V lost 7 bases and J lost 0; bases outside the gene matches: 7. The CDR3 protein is CASGLTGGTNTGELFF. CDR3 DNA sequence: TGCGCCAGCGGGCTGACAGGGGGGACGAACACCGGGGAGCTGTTTTTT.

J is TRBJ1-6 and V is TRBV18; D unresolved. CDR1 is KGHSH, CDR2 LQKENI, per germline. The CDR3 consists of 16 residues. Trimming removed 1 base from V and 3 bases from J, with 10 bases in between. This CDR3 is CASSPRAGNYNSPLHF. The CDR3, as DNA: TGTGCCAGCTCACCACGGGCGGGGAACTATAATTCACCCCTCCACTTT.

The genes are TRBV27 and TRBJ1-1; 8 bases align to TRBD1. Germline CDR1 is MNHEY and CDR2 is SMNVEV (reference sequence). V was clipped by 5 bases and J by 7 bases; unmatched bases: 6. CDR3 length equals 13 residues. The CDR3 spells CASSNPGGLEAFF. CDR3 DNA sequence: TGTGCCAGCAGTAATCCAGGGGGCCTTGAAGCTTTCTTT.

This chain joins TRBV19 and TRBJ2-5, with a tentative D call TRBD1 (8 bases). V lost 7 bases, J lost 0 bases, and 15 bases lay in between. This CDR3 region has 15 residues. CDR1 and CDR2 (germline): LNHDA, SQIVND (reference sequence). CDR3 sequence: CASTDRGGHQETQYF. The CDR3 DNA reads TGTGCCAGTACCGACAGGGGAGGGCACCAAGAGACCCAGTACTTC.

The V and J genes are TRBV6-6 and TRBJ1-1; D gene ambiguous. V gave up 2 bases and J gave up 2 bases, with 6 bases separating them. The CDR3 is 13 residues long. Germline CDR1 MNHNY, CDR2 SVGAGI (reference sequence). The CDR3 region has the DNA TGTGCCAGCAGTTACGGGCCTAACACTGAAGCTTTCTTT. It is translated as CASSYGPNTEAFF.

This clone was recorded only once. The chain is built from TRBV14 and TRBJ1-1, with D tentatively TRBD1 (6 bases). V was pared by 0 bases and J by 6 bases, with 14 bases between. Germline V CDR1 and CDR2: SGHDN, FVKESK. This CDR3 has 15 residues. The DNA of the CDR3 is TGTGCCAGCAGCCAAGACAGGGGACGTTGGGCTGAAGCTTTCTTT. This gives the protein CASSQDRGRWAEAFF.

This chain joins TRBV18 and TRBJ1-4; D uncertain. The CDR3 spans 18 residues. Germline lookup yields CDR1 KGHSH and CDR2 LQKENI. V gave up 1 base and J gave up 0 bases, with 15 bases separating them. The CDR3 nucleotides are TGTGCCAGCTCACCACGCTCAGGTCAATCCGCAACTAATGAAAAACTGTTTTTT. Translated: CASSPRSGQSATNEKLFF.

CDR3 region: CASSLSGGTYNEQFF. The CDR3 DNA reads TGTGCCAGCAGCTTAAGCGGGGGGACCTACAATGAGCAGTTCTTC. The genes are TRBV7-3 and TRBJ2-1; 8 nucleotides agree with TRBD2. The CDR3 totals 15 residues. V lost 1 base, J lost 2 bases, and 1 base stayed unmatched. In germline, CDR1 is SGHTA, CDR2 FQGTGA. The full variable domain, in which reference TRBV7-3 and TRBJ2-1 provide the parts outside the CDR3, is GAGVSQTPSNKVTEKGKYVELRCDPISGHTALYWYRQSLGQGPEFLIYFQGTGAADDSGLPNDRFFAVRPEGSVSTLKIQRTERGDSAVYLCASSLSGGTYNEQFFGPGTRLTVL.

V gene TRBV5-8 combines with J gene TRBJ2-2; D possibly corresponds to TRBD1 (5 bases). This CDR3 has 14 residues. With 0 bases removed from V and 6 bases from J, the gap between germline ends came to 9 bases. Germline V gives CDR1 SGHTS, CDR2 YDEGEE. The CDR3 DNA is TGTGCCAGCAGCTTGGTGCAGGGCCCCGGGGAGCTGTTTTTT. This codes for CASSLVQGPGELFF.

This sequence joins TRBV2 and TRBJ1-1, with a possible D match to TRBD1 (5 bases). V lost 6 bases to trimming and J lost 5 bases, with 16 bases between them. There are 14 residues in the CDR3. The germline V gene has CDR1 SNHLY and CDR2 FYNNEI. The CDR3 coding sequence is TGTGCCAGCAGACAGGACCGATGGGTAACTGAAGCTTTCTTT. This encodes CASRQDRWVTEAFF.

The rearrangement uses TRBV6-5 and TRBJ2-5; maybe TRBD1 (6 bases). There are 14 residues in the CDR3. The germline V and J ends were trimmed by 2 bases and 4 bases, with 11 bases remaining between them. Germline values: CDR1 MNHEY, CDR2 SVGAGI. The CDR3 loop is CASSYMGARETQYF. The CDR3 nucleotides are TGTGCCAGCAGTTACATGGGGGCGCGAGAGACCCAGTACTTC.

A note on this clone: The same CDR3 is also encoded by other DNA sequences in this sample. CDR3 coding DNA: TGCGCCAGCAGCATGGGGTTGGAGCGGAGCTCCTACGAGCAGTACTTC. It yields the protein CASSMGLERSSYEQYF. V usage is TRBV5-1 and J usage is TRBJ2-7; a possible D gene is TRBD2 (5 bases). Trimming removed 4 bases from V and 0 bases from J, with 17 bases in between. Germline loops: CDR1 SGHRS, CDR2 YFSETQ. CDR3 length: 16 residues.